This TCR beta chain was found in a study of human T cells and chemical hapten exposure. Across the whole study: The patients, most of them female, presented with alopecia areata, totalis or universalis.

This clonotype was found a few times. As handled by the study authors: A typical sample had 95,638 TCRs, with 23,224 to 690,600 overall. MiXCR, run by TCRdb on the RACE reads, gives a single entry per CDR3 protein. TCRdb assigned the V and J calls; the authors' analysis was not used. In the table there are tens of thousands of distinct CDR3 sequences, over 6.5% of which are singletons. Trimming removed 7 bases from V and 1 base from J; junction bases left unmatched: 13. There are 16 residues in the CDR3. The V gene's germline CDR1 is MDHEN and CDR2 SYDVKM. This sample's time point: patch test 2, 6 weeks after DPC sensitization. As to treatment: therapeutic diphenylcyclopropenone sensitization with weekly scalp DPC.

The source is a woman in her forties or fifties with alopecia areata. Some clones in this sample may be carry-over from other donors' samples. The chain uses TRBV28 and TRBJ2-7; the match to TRBD2 covers 7 bases. Sequenced here: whole blood, sampled in connection with sensitization to the hapten diphenylcyclopropenone (DPC). The CDR3 nucleotides are TGTGCCAGCACCCTTCTGGCGGGAGCCAAGTCCTACGAGCAGTACTTC. It encodes CASTLLAGAKSYEQYF. Full variable domain (outside the CDR3, taken from reference TRBV28 and TRBJ2-7): DVKVTQSSRYLVKRTGEKVFLECVQDMDHENMFWYRQDPGLGLRLIYFSYDVKMKEKGDIPEGYSVSREKKERFSLILESASTNQTSMYLCASTLLAGAKSYEQYFGPGTRLTVT.